The 13 T cell receptor beta chains below all came from one sample that was sequenced in a study of CD8+CD57+ T cells in acquired aplastic anemia. Genomic DNA acted as the template from which TCR beta VDJ combination and CDR3 sequence profiling were carried out. TCRdb fed the reads into MiXCR, producing one record per CDR3 protein. The data contain approximately 100,000 distinct CDR3 sequences, 55% to 70% of them singletons. Sequenced patients had shown CD8+CD57+ cell expansion by flow cytometry. Sequenced sample: sorted CD4+, CD8+, or CD8+CD57+ T cells (not recorded which) from PBMCs. These receptors were collected from a human donor with aplastic anemia.

The chain links TRBV2 to TRBJ2-7; 8 nucleotides line up with TRBD1. The CDR3 sequence is 15 residues long. From germline, CDR1 is SNHLY and CDR2 FYNNEI. Losses at the gene ends were 2 bases for V and 2 bases for J; bases not matched to a gene: 5. CDR3 residues: CASSEQGATPYEQYF. As DNA, the CDR3 is TGTGCCAGCAGTGAACAGGGGGCGACCCCCTACGAGCAGTACTTC.

This clonotype has a handful of counts. The V gene is TRBV20-1, the J gene TRBJ2-2; TRBD2 might be the D (5 bases). The CDR3 extends over 13 amino acids. Germline CDR1 and CDR2: DFQATT and SNEGSKA (reference sequence). V lost 1 base and J lost 4, with 7 bases in between. Here the CDR3 reads CSARVAGTGELFF. DNA for the CDR3: TGCAGTGCTAGAGTTGCGGGCACCGGGGAGCTGTTTTTT.

The chain has TRBV29-1 and TRBJ2-1; TRBD2 is a possible D gene (6 bases). Trimming cost V 4 bases and J 5 bases, with 12 bases left between them. Germline loops: CDR1 SQVTM, CDR2 ANQGSEA. This CDR3 has 13 amino acids. CDR3 in DNA: TGCAGCGTTGCCAGGCGGGGTAACAATGAGCAGTTCTTC. Translating it yields CSVARRGNNEQFF.

The chain recombines TRBV13 with TRBJ2-3, with 7 bases fitting TRBD2. CDR1 PRHDT and CDR2 FYEKMQ come from the germline V gene (reference sequence). CDR3 size: 15 residues. The trim removed 7 bases at V and 1 base at J, leaving 8 bases unmatched. CDR3 amino acids: CASIRTGGRTDTQYF. Here the CDR3 DNA reads TGTGCCAGCATCAGAACGGGGGGACGCACAGATACGCAGTATTTT.

The gene calls are TRBV5-1 and TRBJ1-1; possible D gene TRBD1, 6 bases. Germline V gene lookup returns CDR1 SGHRS and CDR2 YFSETQ. The ends were cut back, 1 base at V and 8 bases at J, with 18 bases in the middle. The CDR3 is 15 amino acids. CDR3 sequence reads: CASSLNPGMRGEAFF. Here the CDR3 DNA reads TGCGCCAGCAGCTTGAACCCAGGGATGAGGGGGGAAGCTTTCTTT. The full variable domain, completed using reference TRBV5-1 and TRBJ1-1, is KAGVTQTPRYLIKTRGQQVTLSCSPISGHRSVSWYQQTPGQGLQFLFEYFSETQRNKGNFPGRFSGRQFSNSRSEMNVSTLELGDSALYLCASSLNPGMRGEAFFGQGTRLTVV.

The chain couples TRBV25-1 to TRBJ1-2; TRBD1 might be the D (5 bases). Trimming stripped 5 bases from V and 3 bases from J, with 13 bases between. Germline V gene sequence: CDR1 MGHDK, CDR2 SYGVNS. The CDR3 is 14 amino acids. The CDR3 nucleotides are TGTGCCAGCAGTAAGCGGGGAGGGGACTATGGCTACACCTTC. It yields the protein CASSKRGGDYGYTF.

This sequence joins TRBV5-1 and TRBJ1-1, with D unresolved. The V and J ends lost 5 bases and 8 bases respectively, with 13 bases between them. Germline V gives CDR1 SGHRS, CDR2 YFSETQ. The CDR3 contains 12 residues. The CDR3 loop is CASRFAGSEAFF. CDR3 bases: TGCGCCAGCAGGTTTGCGGGGTCCGAAGCTTTCTTT.

This sequence joins TRBV20-1 and TRBJ2-1; 10 nucleotides align to TRBD2. The CDR3 is 17 amino acids. Germline CDR1 DFQATT, CDR2 SNEGSKA (reference sequence). V was pared by 6 bases and J by 2 bases, with 13 bases of the junction left unmatched. The CDR3 sequence: CSALWTSGHLTYNEQFF. Written as DNA, the CDR3 is TGCAGTGCCCTTTGGACTAGCGGACACCTTACCTACAATGAGCAGTTCTTC.

This clonotype has just a few counts. This sequence joins TRBV24-1 and TRBJ2-1; tentative D call: TRBD1 (5 bases). Trimming removed 4 bases at V and 3 bases at J, with 12 bases between. Germline-derived CDR1 and CDR2 are KGHDR and SFDVKD. The CDR3 sequence is 15 residues long. The DNA for the CDR3 is TGTGCCACCAGTGAGGCTCAGGGCCGCTACAATGAGCAGTTCTTC. Protein sequence: CATSEAQGRYNEQFF.

The chain carries TRBV29-1 and TRBJ1-1; 7 bases are a match to TRBD1. Germline lookup yields CDR1 SQVTM and CDR2 ANQGSEA. With V trimmed by 8 bases and J by 2 bases, 17 bases remained unmatched. The CDR3 loop spans 16 amino acids. This CDR3 reads CSFKPRDSLSNTEAFF. CDR3 nucleotide sequence: TGCAGCTTTAAACCAAGGGACAGCCTCTCAAACACTGAAGCTTTCTTT.

The chain combines TRBV19 with TRBJ1-5; D is unclear. V was pared by 3 bases and J by 0 bases, with 9 bases between. The CDR3 loop spans 15 amino acids. Germline assignment: CDR1 LNHDA and CDR2 SQIVND (reference sequence). The CDR3 DNA follows: TGTGCCAGTAGTATCGTCGGGAATAGCAATCAGCCCCAGCATTTT. Amino acids: CASSIVGNSNQPQHF.

This sequence joins TRBV7-3 and TRBJ2-1, with 10 nucleotides matching TRBD2. CDR1 SGHTA and CDR2 FQGTGA come from the germline V gene. V dropped 5 bases and J dropped 8; count of bases not matched to a gene: 9. This CDR3 comprises 15 residues. For the CDR3, the DNA is TGTGCCAGCAGCCCTCTAGCGGGGGCGAAAGATGAGCAGTTCTTC. It encodes CASSPLAGAKDEQFF.

This clonotype was detected a few times. This sequence joins TRBV7-9 and TRBJ2-5, with 8 bases aligning to TRBD1. The CDR3 has 15 residues. V shed 2 bases, J shed 5 bases, and the junction held 7 bases outside the gene matches. The germline V gene has CDR1 SEHNR and CDR2 FQNEAQ (reference sequence). The CDR3 nucleotides read TGTGCCAGCAGCTTATTAAGGACAGGGTCCGAGACCCAGTACTTC. This sequence encodes CASSLLRTGSETQYF.